There are a few counts of the clone carrying this T cell receptor (beta chain). Its target is unknown. RNA transcripts served as the template for amplifying TCR beta CDR3 regions. A set of HTBI primers served as the primers for a first-round RT-PCR of the TCR CDR3. TCRdb itself ran the multiplex PCR reads through MiXCR, one entry per CDR3 protein. The sample has 540,000 or so distinct CDR3 sequences; 15% to 18% are singletons. The data belong to a study of T cells in Graves' hyperthyroidism and ophthalmopathy. The study's findings and limits: Most thyroid clonotypes with frequency above 0.001 were detected in blood.

In making diagnoses, clinical symptoms, serum thyroxine and TRAb, thyroid ultrasound and orbital computed tomography were all used. Germline V gene sequence: CDR1 LNHDA, CDR2 SQIVND (reference sequence). Trimming left V 3 bases short and J 5 bases short, with 16 bases between. The CDR3 sequence is 15 residues long. Sequencing was done on a sample of blood. The TCR sequence derives from a woman between 25 and 40 years old with Graves' hyperthyroidism. This chain uses TRBV19 with TRBJ1-1, with D possibly TRBD1 on 5 matching bases. The DNA for the CDR3 is TGTGCCAGTAGTATCAAAACAGGTCCTGGAACTGAAGCTTTCTTT. Its translation is CASSIKTGPGTEAFF.